This is a list of T cell receptor beta chains from one sample in a study of blood T cell repertoires in COVID-19. Produced via immunoSEQ multiplex PCR; TCRdb's table is partial and in-frame only. The sample lists around 250,000 clones, approximately 89% occurring once. Sequencing was performed on peripheral blood. The receptors were sampled from an older woman with COVID-19, enrolled during active disease. The CDR3 runs from the conserved cysteine through the conserved F or W. Fields, in order: clone size, V gene, J gene, D gene, CDR3 DNA, CDR3 protein. The D gene is left open where the match is weak. The size field is filled for only some rows; it gives once, few, many or a size class.

clone size: NA; V gene: TRBV29-1; J gene: TRBJ2-7; D gene: TRBD2; CDR3 DNA: TGCAGCGTTGCTTCTAGCGGGAGGAACGAGCAGTACTTC; CDR3 protein: CSVASSGRNEQYF
clone size: NA; V gene: TRBV28; J gene: TRBJ1-1; D gene: TRBD1; CDR3 DNA: TGTGCCAGCAGTTTAAGAGGGGGACAGGGGAACACTGAAGCTTTCTTT; CDR3 protein: CASSLRGGQGNTEAFF
clone size: NA; V gene: TRBV30; J gene: TRBJ2-2; D gene: TRBD1; CDR3 DNA: TGTGCCTGTAGTCCGGGACAGGGTGGGTTCGGGGAGCTGTTTTTT; CDR3 protein: CACSPGQGGFGELFF
clone size: NA; V gene: TRBV7-9; J gene: TRBJ2-5; D gene: NA; CDR3 DNA: TGTGCCAGCAGCTTATCAACAGGAAAAGAGACCCAGTACTTC; CDR3 protein: CASSLSTGKETQYF
clone size: NA; V gene: TRBV15; J gene: TRBJ2-2; D gene: TRBD2; CDR3 DNA: TGTGCCACCAGCAGACCCCCCTTTAGCGGGAGGTTGGACACCGGGGAGCTGTTTTTT; CDR3 protein: CATSRPPFSGRLDTGELFF
clone size: NA; V gene: TRBV10-3; J gene: TRBJ1-5; D gene: NA; CDR3 DNA: TGTGCCATCAGCCAGGGAGGACTTCAGCCCCAGCATTTT; CDR3 protein: CAISQGGLQPQHF
clone size: few; V gene: TRBV7-3; J gene: TRBJ2-3; D gene: TRBD1; CDR3 DNA: TGTGCCAGCAGCCCGACAGGGACCTACACAGATACGCAGTATTTT; CDR3 protein: CASSPTGTYTDTQYF
clone size: NA; V gene: TRBV30; J gene: TRBJ1-4; D gene: NA; CDR3 DNA: TGTGCCTGGAGTGCGTTAGCCGAAAAACTGTTTTTT; CDR3 protein: CAWSALAEKLFF
clone size: NA; V gene: TRBV28; J gene: TRBJ2-1; D gene: TRBD2; CDR3 DNA: TGTGCCAGCAGGCGACTAGCGGGAACCTACAATGAGCAGTTCTTC; CDR3 protein: CASRRLAGTYNEQFF
clone size: NA; V gene: TRBV7-8; J gene: TRBJ2-7; D gene: TRBD2; CDR3 DNA: TGTGCCAGCAGCGCAACTAGCGGGAGCTCCTACGAGCAGTACTTC; CDR3 protein: CASSATSGSSYEQYF
clone size: NA; V gene: TRBV3-1/TRBV3-2; J gene: TRBJ2-1; D gene: TRBD2; CDR3 DNA: TGTGCCAGCAGCCGAAGGACTAGCGGGACCTTTTACAATGAGCAGTTCTTC; CDR3 protein: CASSRRTSGTFYNEQFF
clone size: NA; V gene: TRBV9; J gene: TRBJ2-7; D gene: TRBD2; CDR3 DNA: TGTGCCAGCAGCCTTAGCGGGAGGGCCTACGAGCAGTACTTC; CDR3 protein: CASSLSGRAYEQYF
clone size: NA; V gene: TRBV7-2; J gene: TRBJ2-3; D gene: NA; CDR3 DNA: TGTGCCAGCAGCCAGGTGACAGTGGGGACAGATACGCAGTATTTT; CDR3 protein: CASSQVTVGTDTQYF
clone size: NA; V gene: TRBV9; J gene: TRBJ2-6; D gene: NA; CDR3 DNA: TGTGCCAGCAGCGTAGATTATGGGGCCAACGTCCTGACTTTC; CDR3 protein: CASSVDYGANVLTF
clone size: NA; V gene: TRBV18; J gene: TRBJ2-7; D gene: NA; CDR3 DNA: TGTGCCAGCTCACCACGTAATAGCGCGGTTTCGGACGAGCAGTACTTC; CDR3 protein: CASSPRNSAVSDEQYF
clone size: NA; V gene: TRBV5-1; J gene: TRBJ1-2; D gene: NA; CDR3 DNA: TGCGCCAGCAGCTTGCCCGACAGGAGACATGGCTACACCTTC; CDR3 protein: CASSLPDRRHGYTF
clone size: NA; V gene: TRBV30; J gene: TRBJ1-2; D gene: NA; CDR3 DNA: TGTGCCTGGAGTGTAGGGGCGGCCTATGGCTACACCTTC; CDR3 protein: CAWSVGAAYGYTF
clone size: few; V gene: TRBV7-8; J gene: TRBJ1-4; D gene: NA; CDR3 DNA: TGTGCCAGCAGCTTAGGGACTGCGGAAAAACTGTTTTTT; CDR3 protein: CASSLGTAEKLFF
clone size: NA; V gene: TRBV4-1; J gene: TRBJ2-2; D gene: TRBD1; CDR3 DNA: TGCGCCAGCAGCCAAGTGGGGACAGGAGGGTTCACCGGGGAGCTGTTTTTT; CDR3 protein: CASSQVGTGGFTGELFF
clone size: NA; V gene: TRBV5-1; J gene: TRBJ1-1; D gene: NA; CDR3 DNA: TGCGCCAGCAGAACTGCGGCCTTCACTGAAGCTTTCTTT; CDR3 protein: CASRTAAFTEAFF
clone size: NA; V gene: TRBV30; J gene: TRBJ2-7; D gene: NA; CDR3 DNA: TGTGCCTGGAGTGTTTGGTACGGGAGAGCTACCTACGAGCAGTACTTC; CDR3 protein: CAWSVWYGRATYEQYF
clone size: NA; V gene: TRBV2; J gene: TRBJ2-1; D gene: TRBD1; CDR3 DNA: TGTGCCAGCACACAGGGGGCGGGCTATGAGCAGTTCTTC; CDR3 protein: CASTQGAGYEQFF
clone size: NA; V gene: TRBV20-1; J gene: TRBJ2-3; D gene: NA; CDR3 DNA: TGCAGTGCTGCAGGCTGGGATACGCAGTATTTT; CDR3 protein: CSAAGWDTQYF
clone size: NA; V gene: TRBV4-1; J gene: TRBJ1-2; D gene: NA; CDR3 DNA: TGCGCCAGCAGCCAAGATACGCAGGGAAATGGCTACACCTTC; CDR3 protein: CASSQDTQGNGYTF
clone size: NA; V gene: TRBV7-3; J gene: TRBJ2-1; D gene: TRBD2; CDR3 DNA: TGTGCCAGCAGCTTAATGGCTAGCGGGAGAGGTGAGCAGTTCTTC; CDR3 protein: CASSLMASGRGEQFF
clone size: NA; V gene: TRBV24-1; J gene: TRBJ2-1; D gene: TRBD2; CDR3 DNA: TGTGCCACCCAAACAAGCGGGAACTACAATGAGCAGTTCTTC; CDR3 protein: CATQTSGNYNEQFF
clone size: few; V gene: TRBV19; J gene: TRBJ1-5; D gene: NA; CDR3 DNA: TGTGCCAGTAGTATCAGGGGTGATCAGCCCCAGCATTTT; CDR3 protein: CASSIRGDQPQHF
clone size: NA; V gene: TRBV2; J gene: TRBJ1-5; D gene: NA; CDR3 DNA: TGTGCCAGCAGCCTTAGGGACAATAGCAATCAGCCCCAGCATTTT; CDR3 protein: CASSLRDNSNQPQHF
clone size: NA; V gene: TRBV7-2; J gene: TRBJ2-3; D gene: TRBD2; CDR3 DNA: TGTGCCAGCAGCTTAATTTTCGGCGAAGGACTAGGCACAGATACGCAGTATTTT; CDR3 protein: CASSLIFGEGLGTDTQYF
clone size: NA; V gene: TRBV19; J gene: TRBJ1-4; D gene: NA; CDR3 DNA: TGTGCCAGTAGAGTCCGGAGGGCTTCCCCCGAAAAACTGTTTTTT; CDR3 protein: CASRVRRASPEKLFF
clone size: NA; V gene: TRBV6-1; J gene: TRBJ2-1; D gene: NA; CDR3 DNA: TGTGCCAGCAGTGAAGTTGGGGGGTTCTACAATGAGCAGTTCTTC; CDR3 protein: CASSEVGGFYNEQFF
clone size: NA; V gene: TRBV5-4; J gene: TRBJ2-5; D gene: TRBD1; CDR3 DNA: TGTGCCAGCTCGGCGACAGGGCTCCAAGAGACCCAGTACTTC; CDR3 protein: CASSATGLQETQYF
clone size: NA; V gene: TRBV12-3/TRBV12-4; J gene: TRBJ1-2; D gene: NA; CDR3 DNA: TGTGCCAGCCGGCCGGGACTGGACTATGGCTACACCTTC; CDR3 protein: CASRPGLDYGYTF
clone size: NA; V gene: TRBV6-6; J gene: TRBJ1-3; D gene: NA; CDR3 DNA: TGTGCCAGCAGTTACGATAACGGCTCTGGAAACACCATATATTTT; CDR3 protein: CASSYDNGSGNTIYF
clone size: NA; V gene: TRBV27; J gene: TRBJ2-5; D gene: NA; CDR3 DNA: TGTGCCAGCAGTTTATCCCCGACAGGAAAAGAGACCCAGTACTTC; CDR3 protein: CASSLSPTGKETQYF
clone size: NA; V gene: TRBV6-5; J gene: TRBJ1-6; D gene: NA; CDR3 DNA: TGTGCCAGCCGAGGGAGAGGGCGGTCACCCCTCCACTTT; CDR3 protein: CASRGRGRSPLHF
clone size: NA; V gene: TRBV27; J gene: TRBJ2-7; D gene: TRBD2; CDR3 DNA: TGTGCCAGCAGTTCGACTAGCTTCTCCTACGAGCAGTACTTC; CDR3 protein: CASSSTSFSYEQYF
clone size: NA; V gene: TRBV7-9; J gene: TRBJ2-7; D gene: TRBD2; CDR3 DNA: TGTGCCAGCAGCTTAGCGACTAGCGGGAACTACGAGCAGTACTTC; CDR3 protein: CASSLATSGNYEQYF
clone size: once; V gene: TRBV21-1; J gene: TRBJ2-1; D gene: NA; CDR3 DNA: TGTGCCAGCAGCACAACCGGGATCCCGAAGTTCTTC; CDR3 protein: CASSTTGIPKFF
clone size: NA; V gene: TRBV19; J gene: TRBJ2-4; D gene: NA; CDR3 DNA: TGTGCCAGTAGTAGGGGGGAGGACAAAAACATTCAGTACTTC; CDR3 protein: CASSRGEDKNIQYF
clone size: NA; V gene: TRBV5-4; J gene: TRBJ2-7; D gene: TRBD2; CDR3 DNA: TGTGCCAGCAGCAACCCGGGAGGAATCTACGAGCAGTACTTC; CDR3 protein: CASSNPGGIYEQYF
clone size: NA; V gene: TRBV18; J gene: TRBJ2-7; D gene: NA; CDR3 DNA: TGTGCCAGCTCACCATCGAGTTTCTACGAGCAGTACTTC; CDR3 protein: CASSPSSFYEQYF
clone size: few; V gene: TRBV6-5; J gene: TRBJ2-1; D gene: TRBD1; CDR3 DNA: TGTGCCAGCAGTCAGACAGGGCTCCTTGGCAATGAGCAGTTCTTC; CDR3 protein: CASSQTGLLGNEQFF
clone size: NA; V gene: TRBV2; J gene: TRBJ1-1; D gene: TRBD1; CDR3 DNA: TGTGCCAGTCTTAGGACAGGGGATTACACTGAAGCTTTCTTT; CDR3 protein: CASLRTGDYTEAFF
clone size: NA; V gene: TRBV28; J gene: TRBJ1-3; D gene: TRBD1; CDR3 DNA: TGTGCCAGCAGTTTACCCTTAGGACAGGGGGTAGGTGGAAACACCATATATTTT; CDR3 protein: CASSLPLGQGVGGNTIYF
clone size: NA; V gene: TRBV6-5; J gene: TRBJ2-3; D gene: NA; CDR3 DNA: TGTGCCAGCAGAACGCGACTAGGAGTTATGGATACGCAGTATTTT; CDR3 protein: CASRTRLGVMDTQYF
clone size: NA; V gene: TRBV6-5; J gene: TRBJ1-1; D gene: NA; CDR3 DNA: TGTGCCAGCAGTTACTCAGGGACTTGGGGCACTGAAGCTTTCTTT; CDR3 protein: CASSYSGTWGTEAFF